This entry lists 22 T cell receptor beta chains sequenced from one sample in a study of CXCR3-negative and CXCR3-positive naive CD8 T cells. TRB cDNA libraries were made by UMI-labeled 5' RACE. TCRdb derives one entry per CDR3 protein from the 5' RACE reads, leaving out DNA. Its table records roughly 50,000 distinct CDR3 sequences. Findings and limits, study-wide: Comparison of naive cells showed more hydrophobic TRB CDR3s in CXCR3-positive than in CXCR3-negative naive cells.

These receptors have no known antigen. Sequencing was performed on naive CXCR3+ CD8+ T cells from blood. Noted subset: CD45RO-CCR7+CD27+CD95- naive CD8+ T cells expressing CXCR3 (TNR3+). These receptors were collected from a human donor in good health. Some clones in this sample may be carry-over from other donors' samples.

The chain uses TRBV6-5 and TRBJ2-3; there is no DNA to check the TCRdb D call of TRBD1. Per the germline V gene, CDR1 is MNHEY and CDR2 is SVGAGI. CDR3 length: 14 amino acids. The CDR3 sequence: CASSYSDRADTQYF.

The genes are TRBV25-1 and TRBJ1-6; TCRdb outputs TRBD1, but without DNA this stays unchecked. This CDR3 has 14 residues. Germline V gene data show CDR1 as MGHDK and CDR2 as SYGVNS. The CDR3 reads CASRWTGGGSPLHF.

The chain has TRBV7-2 and TRBJ2-1; TCRdb designates TRBD2, a call that cannot be tested without DNA. The CDR3 contains 13 residues. The germline gives CDR1 SGHTA, CDR2 FQGNSA. The CDR3 loop is CASGVLAGVEQFF.

The V call is TRBV20-1, the J call TRBJ2-6; TCRdb picks TRBD1, but there is no DNA to check that call. Germline V lookup: CDR1 DFQATT, CDR2 SNEGSKA (reference sequence). The CDR3 is 14 amino acids. Here the CDR3 reads CSGGPLGGANVLTF.

The chain has TRBV28 and TRBJ2-7; the TCRdb call, TRBD2, lacks DNA for checking. The CDR3 runs to 14 residues. CDR1 is MDHEN and CDR2 is SYDVKM in the germline V gene. The CDR3 spells CASSPERVPVEQYF.

The J gene is TRBJ2-7, the V gene TRBV7-9. The CDR3 has 13 residues. Looked up from germline, CDR1 is SEHNR and CDR2 is FQNEAQ (reference sequence). The CDR3 protein is CASSSTASYEQYF.

The chain uses TRBV7-9 and TRBJ2-6. Germline CDR1 is SEHNR and CDR2 is FQNEAQ (reference sequence). The CDR3 runs to 16 residues. The CDR3 protein is CASSLVSSSGANVLTF.

The rearrangement links TRBV20-1 to TRBJ1-5. Germline V gene data show CDR1 as DFQATT and CDR2 as SNEGSKA (reference sequence). The CDR3 consists of 14 residues. Here the CDR3 reads CSARSWEENQPQHF.

V gene TRBV7-9 combines with J gene TRBJ2-7; the TCRdb call, TRBD1, lacks DNA for checking. The CDR3 contains 14 residues. The germline gives CDR1 SEHNR, CDR2 FQNEAQ (reference sequence). This chain's CDR3 is CASRGRDTAVQQYF. The full variable domain, completed using reference TRBV7-9 and TRBJ2-7, is DTGVSQNPRHKITKRGQNVTFRCDPISEHNRLYWYRQTLGQGPEFLTYFQNEAQLEKSRLLSDRFSAERPKGSFSTLEIQRTEQGDSAMYLCASRGRDTAVQQYFGPGTRLTVT.

The CDR3 protein is CASSLGQGDYNEQFF. The chain links TRBV13 to TRBJ2-1; TCRdb's D call, TRBD1, is unchecked because there is no DNA. Germline loops: CDR1 PRHDT, CDR2 FYEKMQ (reference sequence). This CDR3 comprises 15 residues.

The V call is TRBV27, the J call TRBJ2-7; TCRdb's D call of TRBD1 is untestable without DNA. The CDR3 extends over 13 amino acids. The germline V gene has CDR1 MNHEY and CDR2 SMNVEV (reference sequence). CDR3 protein: CASSYTGVGEQYF.

This CDR3 is CSVLAGSPYEQYF. The chain couples TRBV29-1 to TRBJ2-7. Germline V gene sequence: CDR1 SQVTM, CDR2 ANQGSEA. There are 13 residues in the CDR3.

The rearrangement links TRBV7-9 to TRBJ2-5; without DNA, the TCRdb call of TRBD1 cannot be checked. CDR1 and CDR2 from the germline V gene are SEHNR and FQNEAQ (reference sequence). This CDR3 spans 15 amino acids. The CDR3 here is CASSYIWGEQETQYF.

The rearrangement uses TRBV10-3 and TRBJ2-1; TCRdb's D call, TRBD2, is unchecked because there is no DNA. Germline-derived CDR1 and CDR2 are ENHRY and SYGVKD. This CDR3 is 17 amino acids long. This CDR3 is CAISESRETTYNNEQFF.

The chain joins TRBV10-3 to TRBJ2-7; with no DNA, the TCRdb D assignment of TRBD2 cannot be verified. Germline values: CDR1 ENHRY, CDR2 SYGVKD. The CDR3 is made up of 15 amino acids. This chain's CDR3 is CATSESAGGPYEQYF.

The rearrangement links TRBV7-9 to TRBJ2-3; without DNA, the TCRdb call of TRBD1 cannot be checked. The CDR3 spans 15 residues. CDR1 is SEHNR, CDR2 FQNEAQ, per germline (reference sequence). The CDR3 loop reads CASSLRSDTGDTQYF. Variable domain in full (rest from reference TRBV7-9 and TRBJ2-3): DTGVSQNPRHKITKRGQNVTFRCDPISEHNRLYWYRQTLGQGPEFLTYFQNEAQLEKSRLLSDRFSAERPKGSFSTLEIQRTEQGDSAMYLCASSLRSDTGDTQYFGPGTRLTVL.

V gene TRBV7-9 combines with J gene TRBJ2-2; TCRdb outputs TRBD1, but without DNA this stays unchecked. Germline-derived CDR1 and CDR2 are SEHNR and FQNEAQ (reference sequence). The CDR3 covers 16 residues. Here the CDR3 reads CASSFYDSLNTGELFF.

This chain links TRBV10-3 with TRBJ2-7; no DNA is available, so the TRBD2 call from TCRdb remains unchecked. The CDR3 runs to 17 residues. Germline assignment: CDR1 ENHRY and CDR2 SYGVKD. The CDR3 sequence: CAISPDFAGGPPYEQYF.

The V gene is TRBV19, the J gene TRBJ1-5. In germline, CDR1 is LNHDA, CDR2 SQIVND (reference sequence). This CDR3 is 15 amino acids long. Here the CDR3 reads CASSIAEYSNQPQHF.

This rearrangement joins TRBV3-1 to TRBJ2-7. CDR1 is LGHDT, CDR2 YNNKEL, per germline (reference sequence). This CDR3 is built from 14 residues. The CDR3 spells CASSQESISYEQYF.

J is TRBJ2-7 and V is TRBV7-9; without DNA, the TCRdb call of TRBD1 cannot be checked. The CDR3 is made up of 16 amino acids. CDR1 is SEHNR and CDR2 is FQNEAQ in the germline V gene (reference sequence). The chain's CDR3 is CASSFEPRQGYYEQYF.

The chain joins TRBV19 to TRBJ2-3; the TCRdb call, TRBD1, lacks DNA for checking. There are 14 residues in the CDR3. Looked up from germline, CDR1 is LNHDA and CDR2 is SQIVND (reference sequence). CDR3: CASSSQGTLNTQYF.